What follows is one T cell receptor beta chain and its context. The antigen it recognizes is unknown. No much larger clone exists at a distance of one base, and base qualities are not known. CDR1 SGHRS and CDR2 YFSETQ are derived from the germline V gene. Trimming at the junction amounts to 0 bases on V and 1 base on J, and the germline ends lie 7 bases apart. From the cysteine up to the phenylalanine, the CDR3 has a length of 15 residues. Only the CDR3 portion is preserved as DNA: 45 bases, with reading frame beginning at the first base. This entry is derived from a study of cytomegalovirus exposure and HLA in healthy donors (dated by TCRdb to between 2016 and 2019). With respect to the entire study: An earlier analysis of several hundred of the donors reported 276 Gb of sequence data and 95 million to 140 million unique TCR beta sequences obtained from some 200 million T cells. Roughly five DR-DQ haplotypes were handled as single units for association and clustering because linkage in the cohort was strong. Among almost 400 genotyped donors of the cohort, an average of approximately 230,000 unique TCR beta nucleotide sequences were sequenced per donor, roughly 18% of them non-productive. The aim of the study was to test whether cataloging public T cell receptors could identify signatures of past pathogen exposure. To predict cytomegalovirus infection status, the study brought together high-throughput TCR immunosequencing, statistical association of individual TCRs with disease status, and machine learning. To decide whether each TCR beta V gene segment behaved as functional or pseudogenic, an earlier analysis of several hundred of the donors relied on high-throughput TCR beta sequencing. In the later analysis, no new phenotypic data were used to find candidate immune exposures; instead, reliance was placed on TCR beta sequences and their occurrence across donors. An early release that covered some 630 HLA-typed donors contained approximately 300 gigabases of sequencing data and around 85 million unique TCR sequences. Among the roughly 430 genotyped donors, approximately 77% belonged to the genetic ancestry cluster associated with self-reported Caucasian donors. The study used immunosequencing to profile the T cell repertoires of 666 subjects and linked those repertoires to cytomegalovirus serostatus. Typing coverage differed by locus: A, B, C, DRB1 and DQB1 were typed in about 620-640 donors, DQA1 in 522, DPA1 in around 580, and DPB1 in 450 to 490. Class I and class II HLA loci were covered by the typing at four-digit resolution. A later genetic analysis used genome-wide SNP genotypes for about 65% of the 666 donors, treating that subset as a discovery cohort. In a later analysis, previously published TCR beta repertoires from 666 donors were re-analyzed and high-resolution HLA genotyping was added so that TCR occurrence patterns could be studied. All discovery cohort repertoires had been generated using a single sequencing platform. Donor age, sex, ethnicity and CMV serostatus were collected together with the repertoire data. Along with the approximately 700-subject first cohort, a separate validation cohort of 120 different subjects was used. Results and caveats for the whole study, not just this receptor: When HLA alleles, especially DR and DQ, strongly co-occurred, TCR associations were difficult to assign to individual alleles. Because HLA typing was unavailable for some donors at each locus, only the typed subset was used in association tests. Because counts were too low, roughly 17 rarely observed V segments, including chromosome 9 orphons, were left out of the earlier analysis of approximately 500 of the donors. It was suggested by the authors that the approach could potentially be generalized to other disease states and immunological phenotypes. A cluster of highly shared sequence variants was judged likely to be a technical artifact of the sequencing pipeline. A later analysis reported that several top co-occurrence clusters appeared linked to parvovirus B19, influenza, CMV and Epstein-Barr virus. Correlated functional status among segregating V segments might reflect linkage disequilibrium, but an unknown experimental factor could not be ruled out. Specific HLA alleles were associated with over 15,000 TCR beta sequences at a false discovery rate of 0.05 in a later analysis. In the study, around 160 TCR beta chains were listed as associated with cytomegalovirus. Some IMGT-functional V segments, including TRBV6-2 and TRBV6-3, could not be distinguished by the 87-base-pair reads and were therefore excluded. The only immune exposure information available for the cohort was CMV serostatus. Roughly uniform sequencing depth across donors was assumed in presence/absence analyses, although this assumption may not hold. Compared with the approximately 600-donor mean, donors in an Asian-associated ancestry cluster had fewer N-insertions in productive TCRs, according to a later genetic analysis. In a later analysis, HLA-associated TCR beta chains were found to be more clonally expanded and to have lower generation probabilities than equally common non-associated chains. A further reported finding was that TCR beta sequences accurately predicted the HLA-A and HLA-B alleles for most subjects in the first cohort. In vitro tests confirmed that a few of the cytomegalovirus-associated TCR beta chains recognize cytomegalovirus antigens. A later analysis found that most CMV-associated TCR beta chains appeared HLA-restricted, with HLA associations seemingly driven largely by CMV exposure. Across donors, most TCR sequences were observed very rarely, whereas some public TCRs were present in many individuals. A later analysis found that TCR association rates varied across HLA loci, with DRB1 alleles showing the most associated TCRs and HLA-C alleles the fewest. The classifier was reported to diagnose cytomegalovirus status with high specificity and sensitivity in both the original cohort and the validation cohort. Broadly in line with IMGT annotations, most TCR beta V segments showed up in productive rearrangements about 87% or about 30% of the time in an earlier analysis of around 550 of the donors. An association between a missense DCLRE1C variant and V-gene and J-gene trimming of TCR beta chains was found in a later genetic analysis and replicated in an independent cohort. Only TCR beta chains were sequenced in this cohort, and the absence of alpha or paired-chain data limited detectable features.

The cohort was made up of 500 to 850 healthy bone marrow donors. At the time of sampling, all cohort members were nominally healthy, though unrecorded immune exposures were likely present. The donor was CMV seropositive and was included in the group of 250 to 300 seropositive cohort members. A peripheral blood sample was provided by each donor, and peripheral blood mononuclear cells were used for TCR beta sequencing. The Qiagen DNeasy Blood Extraction Kit was used to extract genomic DNA from the blood cell samples. Libraries came from the immunoSEQ multiplex PCR assay. For the multiplex PCR, a mixture combining 60 forward primers for TCR Vbeta segments and 13 reverse primers for TCR Jbeta segments was used. The CDR3 region of rearranged TCR beta genes was amplified from genomic DNA by a multiplex PCR assay. The Illumina HiSeq System was used to sequence the amplified TCR beta libraries as 87-base-pair reads. On the authors' methods: A later analysis tallied some 79 million unique TCR beta chains across the 700 or so repertoires, and some 10 million of those chains were shared by two or more donors. A nearest-neighbor algorithm error-corrected the raw reads and collapsed the reads into unique sequences, merging closely related sequences to remove PCR and sequencing errors. To assign V, D and J gene segments, CDR3 sequences were aligned to IMGT reference sequences. Each retained sequence needed at least a six-nucleotide match to both a V gene segment and a J gene segment. Rearrangements were classified as productive when the CDR3 lacked stop codons and remained in frame with V and J, and all other rearrangements were classified as non-productive. CDR3 was defined by IMGT convention, running from the second conserved V-encoded cysteine to the conserved J-encoded phenylalanine. The earlier analysis of about 500 of the donors excluded sequences that lacked an unambiguous match to a single V gene segment. An earlier analysis of around 600 of the donors classified V segments as functional when productive rearrangements were above 56.7% and as segregating when the standard deviation between donors was above 5%. To diagnose cytomegalovirus status from the catalog of TCR beta chain sequences, a statistical classification framework was built. In a later analysis, V and J genes were assigned by comparing TCR nucleotide sequences against IMGT/GENE-DB human TR gene sequences. A later analysis assigned CDR3 sequences and most-parsimonious VDJ recombination scenarios with the TCRdist pipeline. In a later analysis, each TCR beta chain was defined by its CDR3 amino acid sequence together with its V-gene family, and reads without a unique V-gene family were excluded. A later analysis removed several hundred highly shared, low-generation-probability nucleotide sequences to deal with suspected cross-contamination and a sequencing artifact. In a later analysis, a clonal expansion index for each public chain was calculated from normalized within-repertoire ranks of inferred template counts. In a later analysis, generation probabilities were computed with a VDJ recombination model fitted to out-of-frame rearrangements, and the resulting probabilities were checked against IGoR. In a later analysis, hypergeometric tests were used to score TCR-TCR, TCR-HLA and TCR-CMV co-occurrence, with a repertoire-size bias correction applied to TCR pairs. A later analysis estimated false discovery rates by permuting HLA or CMV assignments 20 times. In a later analysis, co-occurring TCRs were grouped using DBSCAN, and TCRdist sequence similarity was added for clustering within HLA-allele-positive subsets. Repertoires with fewer than 30,000 or more than 120,000 public chains, plus five repertoires with anomalous nucleotide sharing, were excluded from co-occurrence clustering. Entries here come from immuneACCESS through TCRdb and include only in-frame sequences with V and J called. Some clones fail to appear in such tables; in the studies checked, an unresolved V gene covers under half of the shortfall, and the cause of the remainder is unknown. V and J calls and clone size are given by that table; D and trimming were obtained from the DNA. This sample gives around 90,000 clones in total; 55% to 70% of them show up just once. The top ten hold about 6% of the sample.

The origin of this receptor is a boy younger than 18 in good health and CMV-seropositive. The rearrangement joined TRBV5-1 to TRBJ2-2; the D segment cannot be called with confidence. The material sequenced was PBMCs. At the DNA level, the sequence is TGCGCCAGCAGCTTGGAAACAGTGAACACCGGGGAGCTGTTTTTT. This translates into CASSLETVNTGELFF.